Shown below are 23 T cell receptor beta chains from a single sample sequenced in a study of blood T cell repertoires in COVID-19. Only in-frame clones appear in the TCRdb table, and some are missing; sequencing was by immunoSEQ multiplex PCR. The profile shows 100,000 to 120,000 clones, over 75% of them singletons. Sequenced sample: peripheral blood. These receptors all stem from a woman of 80 years or more with active or convalescent COVID-19.

The chain has TRBV5-4 and TRBJ1-1; no clear D gene. The CDR3 is made up of 14 amino acids. The V end was cut by 7 bases, the J end by 1 base, with 14 bases between. CDR1 is SGHNT, CDR2 YYREEE, per germline (reference sequence). The CDR3, as DNA: TGTGCCAGCGCGCCCTTTACTGCGAACACTGAAGCTTTCTTT. This sequence encodes CASAPFTANTEAFF.

The count of this clone is one. The chain combines TRBV20-1 with TRBJ2-5; 9 bases are shared with TRBD2. CDR3 length: 16 residues. With V trimmed by 3 bases and J by 5 bases, 13 bases remained unmatched. The germline V gene encodes CDR1 DFQATT and CDR2 SNEGSKA (reference sequence). The CDR3 spells CSASPQRAGGPETQYF. The CDR3 DNA sequence: TGCAGTGCTAGTCCCCAACGGGCGGGAGGGCCTGAGACCCAGTACTTC.

J is TRBJ2-2 and V is TRBV5-1; 8 nucleotides line up with TRBD2. V lost 4 bases to trimming and J lost 4 bases; unmatched junction nucleotides: 21. The germline V gene has CDR1 SGHRS and CDR2 YFSETQ. This CDR3 is 20 amino acids long. In nucleotides, the CDR3 is TGCGCCAGCAGCCCAGCCCTTCTAGCGGGCGCCAGGCGAGGCACCGGGGAGCTGTTTTTT. As protein: CASSPALLAGARRGTGELFF.

The V gene is TRBV23-1, the J gene TRBJ2-2, with 8 bases lining up with TRBD1. TRBV23-1 is labeled an ORF, and its function is uncertain. The CDR3 sequence is 15 residues long. J gave up 6 bases and V 2 bases, and 5 bases lay outside the gene matches. CDR3 loop: CASSQGQGIAGELFF. In DNA, the CDR3 is TGCGCCAGCAGTCAAGGACAGGGTATCGCCGGGGAGCTGTTTTTT.

V and J are TRBV5-5 and TRBJ2-7, with a weak D call TRBD1 (6 bases). Between the trimmed V and J ends, which lost 1 base and 3 bases, there was a span of 11 bases. Germline-derived CDR1 and CDR2 are SGHKS and YYEKEE (reference sequence). This CDR3 contains 14 residues. The CDR3 nucleotides are TGTGCCAGCAGCTTGACAGGGTTCCTCTACGAGCAGTACTTC. Translation gives CASSLTGFLYEQYF. The full variable domain, with the rest looked up from reference TRBV5-5 and TRBJ2-7, is DAGVTQSPTHLIKTRGQQVTLRCSPISGHKSVSWYQQVLGQGPQFIFQYYEKEERGRGNFPDRFSARQFPNYSSELNVNALLLGDSALYLCASSLTGFLYEQYFGPGTRLTVT.

Written as DNA, the CDR3 is TGTGCCAGCAGCCAGGGACAGGGAATACGTGGGGAAGCTTTCTTT. It yields the protein CASSQGQGIRGEAFF. This sequence joins TRBV14 and TRBJ1-1; TRBD1 matches at 9 bases. CDR3 length: 15 residues. Trimming cost V 3 bases and J 8 bases; bases outside gene matches: 10. The germline V gene encodes CDR1 SGHDN and CDR2 FVKESK.

The V call is TRBV18, the J call TRBJ1-4; D remains unclear. Germline values: CDR1 KGHSH, CDR2 LQKENI. This CDR3 region has 12 residues. Deletions cut 1 base from V and 8 bases from J, with 5 bases between. The chain's CDR3 is CASSPRPEKLFF. CDR3 bases: TGTGCCAGCTCACCACGGCCAGAAAAACTGTTTTTT.

The chain joins TRBV29-1 to TRBJ2-5; 7 positions agree with TRBD1. From germline, CDR1 is SQVTM and CDR2 ANQGSEA. The CDR3 spans 15 residues. The V segment lost 2 bases and the J segment 4 bases; nucleotides outside the gene matches: 10. The chain's CDR3 is CSVESNVGGGETQYF. In nucleotides, the CDR3 is TGCAGCGTTGAATCAAACGTAGGGGGCGGAGAGACCCAGTACTTC.

The chain is built from TRBV18 and TRBJ2-1; TRBD2 matches at 12 bases. Germline CDR1 KGHSH, CDR2 LQKENI. The length of the CDR3 is 15 residues. V shed 5 bases, J shed 4 bases, and the junction held 3 bases outside the gene matches. The CDR3: CASSTGTSGYNEQFF. As DNA, the CDR3 is TGTGCCAGCTCAACCGGGACTAGCGGGTACAATGAGCAGTTCTTC.

This rearrangement joins TRBV4-3 to TRBJ1-2; D is perhaps TRBD1 (5 bases). The V gene lost 0 bases and the J gene lost 4 bases, with 12 bases spanning the gap. The CDR3 has 15 amino acids. Germline V gene lookup returns CDR1 LGHNA and CDR2 YSLEER. DNA for the CDR3: TGCGCCAGCAGCCAAGATAATGGGGCGACCTATGGCTACACCTTC. It translates to CASSQDNGATYGYTF.

The CDR3: CASQTGLQPQHF. CDR3 nucleotide sequence: TGTGCCAGCCAAACAGGGTTGCAGCCCCAGCATTTT. This sequence joins TRBV28 and TRBJ1-5, with a possible D match to TRBD1 (6 bases). The CDR3 loop spans 12 amino acids. V dropped 8 bases and J dropped 7 bases, with 12 bases sitting between them. Per the germline V gene, CDR1 is MDHEN and CDR2 is SYDVKM. Full variable domain (rest looked up from reference TRBV28 and TRBJ1-5): DVKVTQSSRYLVKRTGEKVFLECVQDMDHENMFWYRQDPGLGLRLIYFSYDVKMKEKGDIPEGYSVSREKKERFSLILESASTNQTSMYLCASQTGLQPQHFGDGTRLSIL.

This chain joins TRBV6-1 and TRBJ2-5, with D maybe TRBD1 (5 bases). This CDR3 spans 14 amino acids. The germline V gene has CDR1 MNHNS and CDR2 SASEGT. V gave up 8 bases and J gave up 5 bases, with 18 bases separating them. CDR3 protein: CASGRAPLGETQYF. CDR3 nucleotide sequence: TGTGCCAGCGGCAGGGCCCCGTTGGGGGAGACCCAGTACTTC.

The chain uses TRBV28 and TRBJ2-2; the match to TRBD2 covers 7 bases. The CDR3 is made up of 14 amino acids. Germline V CDR1 and CDR2: MDHEN, SYDVKM. The ends lost 5 bases at V and 7 bases at J; junction bases unmatched: 7. The CDR3 loop is CASSTGGAYGELFF. In nucleotides, the CDR3 is TGTGCCAGCAGTACGGGGGGAGCGTACGGGGAGCTGTTTTTT.

This clone was found once. The gene calls are TRBV11-1 and TRBJ2-2; D uncertain. V shed 5 bases and J shed 4 bases, with 14 bases lying between them. Germline V gene data show CDR1 as SGHAT and CDR2 as FQDESV (reference sequence). The CDR3 consists of 15 residues. CDR3 sequence reads: CASSRVGAPTGELFF. CDR3 nucleotide sequence: TGTGCCAGCAGCAGAGTCGGAGCACCCACCGGGGAGCTGTTTTTT. The variable domain in full, with the rest retrieved from reference TRBV11-1 and TRBJ2-2, is EAEVAQSPRYKITEKSQAVAFWCDPISGHATLYWYRQILGQGPELLVQFQDESVVDDSQLPKDRFSAERLKGVDSTLKIQPAELGDSAMYLCASSRVGAPTGELFFGEGSRLTVL.

This clone was seen ten or more times. V is TRBV28 and J is TRBJ2-1; 10 bases fit TRBD2. Trimming cost V 5 bases and J 8 bases; bases outside gene matches: 12. CDR3 size: 16 residues. Germline CDR1 MDHEN, CDR2 SYDVKM. This chain's CDR3 is CASSNQAGGSWDEQFF. CDR3 DNA sequence: TGTGCCAGCAGTAACCAAGCGGGAGGGAGTTGGGATGAGCAGTTCTTC. Complete variable domain (other parts from reference TRBV28 and TRBJ2-1): DVKVTQSSRYLVKRTGEKVFLECVQDMDHENMFWYRQDPGLGLRLIYFSYDVKMKEKGDIPEGYSVSREKKERFSLILESASTNQTSMYLCASSNQAGGSWDEQFFGPGTRLTVL.

J is TRBJ2-7 and V is TRBV5-1; 10 bases are a match to TRBD2. V lost 0 bases, J lost 3 bases, and 6 bases stayed unmatched. Germline lookup yields CDR1 SGHRS and CDR2 YFSETQ. The CDR3 sequence is 16 residues long. CDR3 in amino acids: CASSLGSSGRVYEQYF. DNA of the CDR3: TGCGCCAGCAGCTTGGGTTCCAGCGGGAGGGTCTACGAGCAGTACTTC.

This sequence joins TRBV7-7 and TRBJ2-7, with TRBD2 identical over 8 bases. V dropped 1 base and J dropped 2; count of bases not matched to a gene: 4. CDR1 and CDR2 (germline): SSHAT, FNYEAQ (reference sequence). The CDR3 sequence is 15 residues long. CDR3 nucleotides: TGTGCCAGCAGCTTAGGGGCGGGAGGAACCTACGAGCAGTACTTC. This gives the protein CASSLGAGGTYEQYF.

J is TRBJ2-1 and V is TRBV3-1 (or the pseudogene TRBV3-2); no firm D call. Per the germline V gene, CDR1 is LGHDT and CDR2 is YNNKEL (reference sequence). The CDR3 is made up of 16 amino acids. The V gene lost 1 base and the J gene lost 1 base, with 11 bases spanning the gap. Here the CDR3 DNA reads TGTGCCAGCAGCCAAGTCGTCAGGATTTCCTACAATGAGCAGTTCTTC. Amino acids: CASSQVVRISYNEQFF.

The rearrangement links TRBV28 to TRBJ2-7; 7 nucleotides line up with TRBD1. The CDR3 covers 15 residues. CDR1 and CDR2 (germline): MDHEN, SYDVKM. V lost 1 base, J lost 2 bases, and 5 bases stayed unmatched. CDR3 protein: CASSLLPGGAYEQYF. The CDR3 DNA reads TGTGCCAGCAGTTTATTGCCAGGGGGAGCCTACGAGCAGTACTTC.

This rearrangement joins TRBV30 to TRBJ1-2; D unclear. The length of the CDR3 is 12 residues. Germline V lookup: CDR1 GTSNPN, CDR2 SVGIG (reference sequence). Trimming removed 0 bases at V and 4 bases at J, with 6 bases between. The CDR3 spells CAWSVSGYGYTF. CDR3 bases: TGTGCCTGGAGTGTTTCCGGCTATGGCTACACCTTC.

The chain carries TRBV9 and TRBJ2-7, with 11 bases matching TRBD2. The CDR3 loop spans 15 amino acids. The junction had 6 bases not matched to a gene; V was cut back by 4 bases and J by 3 bases. The V gene's germline CDR1 is SGDLS and CDR2 YYNGEE. CDR3 region: CASSLKGLADYEQYF. Here the CDR3 DNA reads TGTGCCAGCAGCCTGAAGGGACTAGCGGACTACGAGCAGTACTTC.

This clone was seen just once. The V call is TRBV9, the J call TRBJ2-2, with 9 bases aligning to TRBD2. The germline V gene has CDR1 SGDLS and CDR2 YYNGEE. The CDR3 loop spans 16 amino acids. J was trimmed by 6 bases and V by 4 bases; bases with no gene match: 10. CDR3 residues: CASSFQSGRLAGELFF. CDR3 DNA: TGTGCCAGCAGCTTCCAAAGCGGGAGGTTGGCCGGGGAGCTGTTTTTT.

The chain links TRBV18 to TRBJ2-7; D may be TRBD2 (5 bases). CDR1 and CDR2 (germline): KGHSH, LQKENI. V was pared by 0 bases and J by 7 bases, with 7 bases between. This CDR3 has 12 residues. CDR3 DNA: TGTGCCAGCTCACCACCCACGGGAGAGCAGTACTTC. Its translation is CASSPPTGEQYF.